This section outlines one TCR beta chain sequence together with its context. Its antigen is currently not known. Data came from an Illumina HiSeq 2500. For construction of sequencing libraries, the recombined TCRbeta locus was amplified according to a previously published PCR protocol. The authors processed their data as follows. Any read whose average quality score fell below 30 was discarded, and IMSEQ was used to process the reads that remained. Clonotypes were defined by Vbeta gene, Jbeta gene and CDR3 amino acid sequence. The Morisita-Horn index, computed on the top 100 expanded clones, was used to measure repertoire overlap between populations. Renyi diversity profiles calculated on the top 100 expanded clones were used to evaluate clonal diversity. TCRdb reprocessed the reads and lists each CDR3 protein sequence as a single entry, with no DNA. These V and J calls derive from TCRdb rather than the authors' analysis. The table of this sample itemizes thousands of distinct CDR3 sequences. About 5.3% of the sample rests with the top ten.

The sample originates from a study of GPR56 and killer-like receptors on CD4 memory cells (dated by TCRdb to about 2019). Broadly, across the study: According to the study's proposal, human CD4+ memory T-cell differentiation and cytokine production potential are marked by the progressive acquisition of KLRB1, KLRG1, GPR56 and then KLRF1. The study described its healthy blood donors as age-matched to the liver disease patients, who had a median age of around 70 years.

Results the study describes overall, beyond this receptor: The clones that dominated late populations 4 and 5 were also present in early populations 1 and 2, and the authors interpreted this finding as evidence for linear differentiation. Low clonal frequency was observed in the marker-negative population, and a progressive increase in clonal frequency, with a corresponding decrease in TCRbeta diversity, was observed along the proposed pathway. Overlap of TCR repertoires was especially pronounced between late populations 4 and 5, and partly extended to population 3. Rather than covering full repertoires, the diversity and similarity analyses were limited to the 100 most expanded clones in each population.

The CDR3 goes from the cysteine to the phenylalanine over 19 residues. Only the protein is available. CDR1 and CDR2 are read off the germline V gene as MNHEY and SVGEGT. Five KLR/GPR56-defined CD4+ populations were enriched by fluorescence-activated cell sorting before TCRbeta sequencing. To test a linear memory differentiation pathway, the researchers sequenced TCRbeta repertoires from five CD4+ T-cell subsets that were defined by expression of KLRB1, KLRG1, GPR56 and KLRF1. TCR-sequenced cells came from peripheral blood of healthy control individuals, reported as five donors in the TCRbeta analysis figure. The researchers collected heparinized peripheral blood and processed every sample within one hour of retrieval. Blood was diluted 1:2 in PBS, and peripheral blood mononuclear cells were then isolated from the diluted blood at room temperature by Biocoll density gradient centrifugation. Before flow sorting, freshly isolated PBMCs underwent magnetic sorting with anti-CD4 MicroBeads to enrich CD4+ T cells. A BD FACSAria II was used to sort CD4+ T cells enriched from PBMCs of healthy donors according to marker expression. Surface staining used anti-KLRB1 clone 191B8, anti-KLRF1 clone 4A4.D10 and anti-KLRG1 clone REA261 antibodies from Miltenyi Biotec.

The material sequenced was memory CD4+ T cells from blood. The source of this sequence is a human donor in good health. The rearrangement combines TRBV6-2 or TRBV6-3 with TRBJ2-4; TCRdb's D call, TRBD2, is unchecked because there is no DNA. CDR3 region: CASSYSTSGGAGAKNIQYF.